Below are 20 T cell receptor beta chains sequenced from a single sample in a study of cytomegalovirus exposure and HLA in healthy donors. The study ran its PCR with 60 Vbeta and 13 Jbeta primers. Assay: immunoSEQ multiplex PCR; the TCRdb copy retains only in-frame clones and omits some. The profile shows approximately 120,000 clones, about 74% of them singletons. The sequencing sample was made of PBMCs. The receptor set was obtained from a woman between 50 and 59 years old in good health and CMV-seropositive.

The rearrangement joins TRBV28 to TRBJ1-5; TRBD1 matches 7 bases. The J segment lost 1 base and the V segment lost 5 bases, leaving 5 bases of the junction unmatched. This CDR3 is built from 15 residues. CDR1 and CDR2 (germline): MDHEN, SYDVKM. The CDR3: CASSQRQGSNQPQHF. The CDR3 DNA follows: TGTGCCAGCAGTCAGCGACAGGGAAGCAATCAGCCCCAGCATTTT.

The chain uses TRBV7-2 and TRBJ2-2; 8 bases agree with TRBD2. Trimming removed 7 bases from V and 3 bases from J; junction bases left unmatched: 10. Germline assignment: CDR1 SGHTA and CDR2 FQGNSA. This CDR3 comprises 16 residues. DNA of the CDR3: TGTGCCAGCACCCCTCCGGGGGGGCGGGACACCGGGGAGCTGTTTTTT. The encoded protein is CASTPPGGRDTGELFF.

The chain couples TRBV7-8 to TRBJ1-4; 10 bases line up with TRBD1. V dropped 5 bases and J dropped 6; count of bases not matched to a gene: 6. The CDR3 runs to 15 residues. CDR1 and CDR2 from the germline V gene are SGHVS and FQNEAQ. Written as DNA, the CDR3 is TGTGCCAGCAGCCCACGGACAGGGGGGGATGAAAAACTGTTTTTT. Its protein is CASSPRTGGDEKLFF.

On this clone itself: One end of the junction varies from germline; a read error may be responsible. The chain combines TRBV7-9 with TRBJ2-4, with a tentative D call TRBD2 (5 bases). The CDR3 sequence is 16 residues long. Germline V gene lookup returns CDR1 SEHNR and CDR2 FQNEAQ (reference sequence). The CDR3 DNA follows: TGTTCCAGCAGCACCGGACTCACTTCGGGCAAAAACATTCAGTACTTC. This gives the protein CSSSTGLTSGKNIQYF.

The V and J genes are TRBV18 and TRBJ1-4, with 7 bases aligning to TRBD1. V lost 3 bases and J lost 6; bases outside the gene matches: 7. The germline gives CDR1 KGHSH, CDR2 LQKENI. The CDR3 length is 15 residues. The DNA of the CDR3 is TGTGCCAGCTCACCTCCCGGGACAGTGCATGAAAAACTGTTTTTT. Its translation: CASSPPGTVHEKLFF.

V and J are TRBV12-5 and TRBJ2-1; 7 bases line up with TRBD2. The CDR3 totals 15 residues. Trimming removed 1 base from V and 7 bases from J; junction bases left unmatched: 7. Germline CDR1 is LGHNT and CDR2 is FRNRAP. CDR3 DNA: TGTGCTAGTGGTTTGGGGCTAGCGGTAGGGAATGAGCAGTTCTTC. Translated: CASGLGLAVGNEQFF.

V is TRBV25-1 and J is TRBJ2-1; D not resolved. V was pared by 1 base and J by 4 bases, with 2 bases between. Germline loops: CDR1 MGHDK, CDR2 SYGVNS. This CDR3 is 12 amino acids long. Here the CDR3 DNA reads TGTGCCAGCAGTGAATCGTACAATGAGCAGTTCTTC. It specifies CASSESYNEQFF.

The chain has TRBV7-9 and TRBJ1-3, with TRBD1 as a possible D gene (5 bases). Germline lookup yields CDR1 SEHNR and CDR2 FQNEAQ (reference sequence). V was trimmed by 1 base and J by 1 base, leaving 11 bases between them. This CDR3 has 16 amino acids. As DNA, the CDR3 is TGTGCCAGCAGCTTAGTAGGTGCAGGGTCTGGAAACACCATATATTTT. Its translation is CASSLVGAGSGNTIYF.

This clone was picked up a small number of times. CDR3 loop: CASSFSAGGAPDTQYF. The CDR3 nucleotides are TGTGCCAGCAGCTTCTCTGCGGGGGGGGCCCCAGATACGCAGTATTTT. The V and J genes are TRBV7-2 and TRBJ2-3; 9 bases agree with TRBD2. The trim removed 3 bases at V and 4 bases at J, leaving 8 bases unmatched. Germline CDR1 is SGHTA and CDR2 is FQGNSA. This CDR3 is built from 16 residues.

The V and J genes are TRBV5-6 and TRBJ2-1, with D perhaps TRBD2 (5 bases). CDR1 is SGHDT and CDR2 is YYEEEE in the germline V gene. V was trimmed by 3 bases and J by 10 bases, leaving 17 bases between them. The CDR3 is made up of 14 amino acids. The CDR3 loop reads CASSWRVGVGEQFF. The DNA for the CDR3 is TGTGCCAGCAGCTGGCGGGTTGGGGTCGGGGAGCAGTTCTTC.

J is TRBJ1-6 and V is TRBV27, with a weak D call TRBD1 (5 bases). Germline V lookup: CDR1 MNHEY, CDR2 SMNVEV (reference sequence). V gave up 5 bases and J gave up 7 bases, with 24 bases separating them. The CDR3 has 18 amino acids. CDR3 loop: CASSPDRVSIRGNSPLHF. The CDR3 DNA reads TGTGCCAGCAGTCCCGACCGCGTGAGTATAAGGGGAAATTCACCCCTCCACTTT.

This clone showed up just once. The chain is built from TRBV10-1 and TRBJ1-4; D unresolved. Trimming removed 4 bases at V and 5 bases at J, with 5 bases between. CDR1 and CDR2 (germline): WNHNN, SYGVQD (reference sequence). The CDR3 sequence is 12 residues long. The CDR3 here is CASSGPNEKLFF. CDR3 bases: TGCGCCAGCAGTGGGCCGAATGAAAAACTGTTTTTT.

This chain links TRBV4-2 with TRBJ1-1; unclear D gene. Germline assignment: CDR1 LGHNA and CDR2 YNFKEQ. The length of the CDR3 is 16 residues. The ends were cut back, 0 bases at V and 1 base at J, with 12 bases in the middle. DNA of the CDR3: TGTGCCAGCAGCCAAGATTATCACAGCTGGAACACTGAAGCTTTCTTT. Residues: CASSQDYHSWNTEAFF.

The CDR3 protein is CASSYRGANSPLHF. For the CDR3, the DNA is TGTGCCAGCAGTTACAGGGGTGCTAATTCACCCCTCCACTTT. The chain is built from TRBV6-5 and TRBJ1-6; maybe TRBD1 (5 bases). The germline CDR1 and CDR2 sequences are MNHEY and SVGAGI. Trimming cost V 2 bases and J 6 bases, with 8 bases left between them. The CDR3 contains 14 residues.

This chain connects TRBV2 to TRBJ2-7; the D is unclear. The CDR3 is 17 residues long. Germline V gene data show CDR1 as SNHLY and CDR2 as FYNNEI. The V end lost 8 bases, the J end lost 1 base, and 24 bases lay between the germline ends. The CDR3 here is CASLRAKTMAASYEQYF. CDR3 sequence (DNA): TGTGCCAGCCTCAGAGCCAAGACGATGGCGGCTTCCTACGAGCAGTACTTC.

This chain uses TRBV9 with TRBJ1-2; D is perhaps TRBD1 (5 bases). Trimming removed 4 bases at V and 11 bases at J, with 12 bases between. The CDR3 covers 11 residues. CDR1 and CDR2 (germline): SGDLS, YYNGEE. The CDR3 coding sequence is TGTGCCAGCAGCCCAGTCGGGGGGTACACCTTC. Its translation: CASSPVGGYTF.

The V and J genes are TRBV9 and TRBJ1-5; a possible D gene is TRBD1 (5 bases). Trimming left V 4 bases short and J 9 bases short, with 11 bases between. From germline, CDR1 is SGDLS and CDR2 YYNGEE. The CDR3 totals 12 residues. The CDR3 loop reads CASSRGSRPQHF. The CDR3 nucleotides read TGTGCCAGCAGCAGGGGTTCTCGGCCCCAGCATTTT.

The chain recombines TRBV6-5 with TRBJ2-7; D is ambiguous. The length of the CDR3 is 12 residues. The germline V gene has CDR1 MNHEY and CDR2 SVGAGI. Trimming took off 4 bases at V and 6 bases at J, with 10 bases between the two ends. CDR3 region: CASSSFRGEQYF. The CDR3 nucleotides read TGTGCCAGCAGTTCTTTCCGAGGCGAGCAGTACTTC.

This chain uses TRBV7-2 with TRBJ2-1; no definite D call. CDR1 SGHTA and CDR2 FQGNSA come from the germline V gene. This CDR3 is built from 13 residues. Between the trimmed V and J ends, which lost 6 bases and 12 bases, there was a span of 18 bases. The CDR3 sequence is CASSTWASHGQFF. In nucleotides, the CDR3 is TGTGCCAGCAGTACCTGGGCCTCCCATGGGCAGTTCTTC.

V is TRBV2 and J is TRBJ2-3, with 8 bases matching TRBD1. The CDR3 loop spans 14 amino acids. V shed 7 bases and J 1 base; nucleotides not matched to a gene: 4. Germline CDR1 reads SNHLY; CDR2 reads FYNNEI. The CDR3 coding sequence is TGTGCCAGCAAAATGACAGGGGGCACAGATACGCAGTATTTT. Amino acid sequence: CASKMTGGTDTQYF.